The 29 T cell receptor beta chains in this list originate from one sample, sequenced in a study of blood T cell repertoires in COVID-19. Some clones are missing from TCRdb's copy, which holds only in-frame ones; the method was immunoSEQ multiplex PCR. There are under 15,000 clones in the sample; 73% occur only once, and around 30% lies in the top ten. The sequenced sample was peripheral blood. All receptors derive from a human donor in a cohort sampled during active COVID-19.

The J gene is TRBJ2-7, the V gene TRBV28, with 12 bases identical to TRBD2. The CDR3 has 15 residues. V lost 5 bases to trimming and J lost 6 bases; unmatched junction nucleotides: 8. CDR1 and CDR2 (germline): MDHEN, SYDVKM. The CDR3 coding sequence is TGTGCCAGCAGTCCGCCGACTAGCGGGAGAAGCGAGCAGTACTTC. It translates to CASSPPTSGRSEQYF.

The chain couples TRBV11-2 to TRBJ2-7, with TRBD1 matching over 10 bases. There are 16 residues in the CDR3. Germline V CDR1 and CDR2: SGHAT, FQNNGV. J gave up 5 bases and V 1 base, and 8 bases lay outside the gene matches. The CDR3 here is CASSLGIRGQGHEQYF. The CDR3 DNA sequence: TGTGCCAGCAGCTTAGGGATCCGGGGACAGGGGCACGAGCAGTACTTC. Looking up the rest from reference TRBV11-2 and TRBJ2-7 gives the full variable domain: EAGVAQSPRYKIIEKRQSVAFWCNPISGHATLYWYQQILGQGPKLLIQFQNNGVVDDSQLPKDRFSAERLKGVDSTLKIQPAKLEDSAVYLCASSLGIRGQGHEQYFGPGTRLTVT.

This clone appeared once. The chain employs TRBV21-1 and TRBJ2-1; the table calls TRBD1, which could not be checked here. TRBV21-1 is a known pseudogene. The CDR3 loop spans 18 amino acids. CDR3 protein: CASSRDRGRSHTHNEQFF. CDR3 coding DNA: TGTGCCAGCAGCCGGGACAGGGGGCGGTCACACACACACAATGAGCAGTTCTTC.

A single count supports this clone. The chain is built from TRBV7-2 and TRBJ2-1; D is possibly TRBD1 (5 bases). This CDR3 spans 12 amino acids. V lost 0 bases and J lost 11, with 8 bases in between. Germline V gives CDR1 SGHTA, CDR2 FQGNSA. This CDR3 reads CASSLALGQQFF. The CDR3 DNA reads as TGTGCCAGCAGCTTAGCGCTGGGGCAGCAGTTCTTC. The whole variable domain, remainder taken from reference TRBV7-2 and TRBJ2-1, is GAGVSQSPSNKVTEKGKDVELRCDPISGHTALYWYRQSLGQGLEFLIYFQGNSAPDKSGLPSDRFSAERTGGSVSTLTIQRTQQEDSAVYLCASSLALGQQFFGPGTRLTVL.

The chain is built from TRBV5-1 and TRBJ2-5; 9 bases match TRBD2. The germline CDR1 and CDR2 sequences are SGHRS and YFSETQ. The CDR3 has 14 residues. V gave up 6 bases and J gave up 4 bases; unmatched junction bases: 7. The CDR3 DNA sequence: TGCGCCAGCAAGAATAGCGGGGGCGGAGAGACCCAGTACTTC. It translates to CASKNSGGGETQYF. Using reference TRBV5-1 and TRBJ2-5 for the parts outside the CDR3, the full variable domain is KAGVTQTPRYLIKTRGQQVTLSCSPISGHRSVSWYQQTPGQGLQFLFEYFSETQRNKGNFPGRFSGRQFSNSRSEMNVSTLELGDSALYLCASKNSGGGETQYFGPGTRLLVL.

This chain uses TRBV4-3 with TRBJ1-5; the D is unclear. The CDR3 runs 15 residues. Germline V gene sequence: CDR1 LGHNA, CDR2 YSLEER. The V end was cut by 0 bases, the J end by 7 bases, with 13 bases between. This CDR3 reads CASSQDRVSRQPQHF. The CDR3 DNA reads as TGCGCCAGCAGCCAAGATCGGGTGAGTCGCCAGCCCCAGCATTTT.

This chain joins TRBV18 and TRBJ2-7; 12 positions agree with TRBD2. V was clipped by 3 bases and J by 1 base; unmatched bases: 1. The V gene's germline CDR1 is KGHSH and CDR2 LQKENI. The CDR3 is 15 residues long. The CDR3 DNA sequence: TGTGCCAGCTCACCGCTAGCGGGGGGGTCCTACGAGCAGTACTTC. Its protein product is CASSPLAGGSYEQYF. Filled out from reference TRBV18 and TRBJ2-7, the complete variable domain reads NAGVMQNPRHLVRRRGQEARLRCSPMKGHSHVYWYRQLPEEGLKFMVYLQKENIIDESGMPKERFSAEFPKEGPSILRIQQVVRGDSAAYFCASSPLAGGSYEQYFGPGTRLTVT.

The V gene is TRBV7-9, the J gene TRBJ1-1; TRBD1 might be the D (6 bases). V lost 3 bases to trimming and J lost 0 bases, with 8 bases between them. CDR1 and CDR2 from the germline V gene are SEHNR and FQNEAQ (reference sequence). This CDR3 has 14 amino acids. The CDR3 is CASSLGHLNTEAFF. The CDR3, as DNA: TGTGCCAGCAGCTTGGGACACCTGAACACTGAAGCTTTCTTT. Variable domain in full (rest from reference TRBV7-9 and TRBJ1-1): DTGVSQNPRHKITKRGQNVTFRCDPISEHNRLYWYRQTLGQGPEFLTYFQNEAQLEKSRLLSDRFSAERPKGSFSTLEIQRTEQGDSAMYLCASSLGHLNTEAFFGQGTRLTVV.

V usage is TRBV9 and J usage is TRBJ1-1, with D possibly matching TRBD1 (5 bases). CDR1 and CDR2 (germline): SGDLS, YYNGEE. V lost 0 bases and J lost 1, with 10 bases in between. The CDR3 runs 15 residues. The CDR3 loop reads CASSVAGGSNTEAFF. CDR3 DNA sequence: TGTGCCAGCAGCGTAGCTGGGGGGTCGAACACTGAAGCTTTCTTT.

This sequence joins TRBV7-2 and TRBJ2-5, with TRBD1 matching over 8 bases. V lost 5 bases, J lost 1 base, and 3 bases stayed unmatched. The CDR3 is 14 amino acids. Germline V gives CDR1 SGHTA, CDR2 FQGNSA. CDR3 sequence reads: CASSPDRGQETQYF. The CDR3 coding sequence is TGTGCCAGCAGCCCCGACAGGGGCCAAGAGACCCAGTACTTC.

The rearrangement links TRBV5-4 to TRBJ1-3; the D gene is possibly TRBD1 (5 bases). CDR3 size: 14 residues. Trimming removed 0 bases from V and 4 bases from J, with 8 bases in between. CDR1 SGHNT and CDR2 YYREEE come from the germline V gene (reference sequence). The CDR3 region is CASSLGQPGNTIYF. CDR3 sequence (DNA): TGTGCCAGCAGCTTGGGACAGCCCGGAAACACCATATATTTT.

This chain connects TRBV5-6 to TRBJ2-3; D might be TRBD1 (6 bases). V was trimmed by 0 bases and J by 3 bases, leaving 11 bases between them. The germline gives CDR1 SGHDT, CDR2 YYEEEE. The CDR3 is made up of 15 amino acids. CDR3 in amino acids: CASSLVGAGTDTQYF. CDR3 DNA: TGTGCCAGCAGCTTGGTGGGGGCTGGGACAGATACGCAGTATTTT.

The rearrangement joins TRBV4-2 to TRBJ2-7; 9 nucleotides align to TRBD2. This CDR3 is built from 15 residues. Trimming cost V 2 bases and J 5 bases; bases outside gene matches: 7. CDR1 LGHNA and CDR2 YNFKEQ come from the germline V gene. The chain's CDR3 is CASSQLSGRNDEQYF. The CDR3 DNA sequence: TGTGCCAGCAGCCAACTAAGCGGGAGGAACGACGAGCAGTACTTC.

The rearrangement uses TRBV19 and TRBJ2-7; 8 positions match TRBD1. Per the germline V gene, CDR1 is LNHDA and CDR2 is SQIVND (reference sequence). Unmatched junction bases numbered 3, after V lost 1 base and J lost 1 base. The CDR3 contains 15 residues. The CDR3 DNA follows: TGTGCCAGTAGTATAGCTGGACAGGGATCCTACGAGCAGTACTTC. As protein: CASSIAGQGSYEQYF.

Judged by abundance, this clone is medium-sized. As DNA, the CDR3 is TGTGCCAGTAGTCCTACCGGACTAGCTAACAATGAGCAGTTCTTC. It yields the protein CASSPTGLANNEQFF. The chain uses TRBV19 and TRBJ2-1, with 8 bases matching TRBD2. This CDR3 has 15 residues. Germline lookup yields CDR1 LNHDA and CDR2 SQIVND (reference sequence). V was pared by 5 bases and J by 5 bases, with 8 bases of the junction left unmatched.

Here the CDR3 DNA reads TGCAGTGCCGACAGGGGCACTGAAGCTTTCTTT. This encodes CSADRGTEAFF. The genes are TRBV20-1 and TRBJ1-1; TRBD1 agrees at 8 bases. V shed 6 bases, J shed 4 bases, and the junction held 1 base outside the gene matches. This CDR3 is 11 amino acids long. CDR1 is DFQATT and CDR2 is SNEGSKA in the germline V gene (reference sequence).

This clone has more than one count but fewer than ten. V is TRBV7-5 and J is TRBJ2-7; TRBD2, the table's D call, lacks a check against the DNA. TRBV7-5 represents a pseudogene. There are 13 residues in the CDR3. Here the CDR3 DNA reads TGTGTCAGAAGCCTGTCTAGCTCCTACGAGCAGTACTTC. This translates into CVRSLSSSYEQYF.

The rearrangement joins TRBV29-1 to TRBJ2-7, with D maybe TRBD2 (6 bases). V lost 7 bases to trimming and J lost 5 bases, with 18 bases between them. Germline CDR1 is SQVTM and CDR2 is ANQGSEA. This CDR3 is 13 amino acids long. CDR3 sequence (DNA): TGCAGCGCTGGGACTGGGTGGGGCGACGAGCAGTACTTC. This codes for CSAGTGWGDEQYF.

This rearrangement joins TRBV15 to TRBJ1-6, with D possibly being TRBD1 (5 bases). Germline V CDR1 and CDR2: LNHNV, YYDKDF (reference sequence). V was pared by 3 bases and J by 11 bases, with 11 bases between. The length of the CDR3 is 13 residues. This CDR3 is CATSRGPGTPLHF. The CDR3 bases are TGTGCCACCAGCAGGGGGCCCGGCACACCCCTCCACTTT.

This clone was picked up one time. The chain joins TRBV30 to TRBJ2-7; TRBD2 is a possible D gene (7 bases). Trimming shortened V by 8 bases and J by 3 bases, and 17 bases separated the two germline ends. The CDR3 has 13 residues. CDR1 is GTSNPN, CDR2 SVGIG, per germline (reference sequence). As DNA, the CDR3 is TGTGCCGGCCGCCGGGGGGCGGTCTACGAGCAGTACTTC. Encoded protein: CAGRRGAVYEQYF.

The genes are TRBV6-1 and TRBJ1-5, with a tentative D call TRBD1 (5 bases). This CDR3 has 17 residues. Germline values: CDR1 MNHNS, CDR2 SASEGT. The ends were cut back, 0 bases at V and 0 bases at J, with 12 bases in the middle. The CDR3 here is CASSEASRQNSNQPQHF. CDR3 coding DNA: TGTGCCAGCAGTGAAGCCTCCCGACAGAATAGCAATCAGCCCCAGCATTTT.

A single count supports this clone. CDR3 DNA sequence: TGCGCCAGCAGCTCTGACAGGGGGCTGGGGTATGGCTACACCTTC. This encodes CASSSDRGLGYGYTF. J is TRBJ1-2 and V is TRBV5-1; 10 bases fit TRBD1. The CDR3 covers 15 residues. Losses at the gene ends were 3 bases for V and 5 bases for J; bases not matched to a gene: 7. Germline loops: CDR1 SGHRS, CDR2 YFSETQ.

The chain combines TRBV6-5 with TRBJ2-5; 8 bases fit TRBD1. J was trimmed by 3 bases and V by 7 bases; bases with no gene match: 1. The CDR3 is made up of 12 amino acids. Germline lookup yields CDR1 MNHEY and CDR2 SVGAGI. The DNA for the CDR3 is TGTGCCAGCAACAGGGGGGAAGAGACCCAGTACTTC. Translating gives CASNRGEETQYF.

This chain joins TRBV6-1 and TRBJ1-6; tentatively, D is TRBD1 (5 bases). The ends were cut back, 2 bases at V and 6 bases at J, with 8 bases in the middle. Germline V gene sequence: CDR1 MNHNS, CDR2 SASEGT. This CDR3 has 14 amino acids. The CDR3 DNA is TGTGCCAGCAGTGAACCAGGGCCTAATTCACCCCTCCACTTT. This encodes CASSEPGPNSPLHF.

CDR3 in amino acids: CATSDFSSGQGAIRQETQYF. CDR3 nucleotides: TGTGCCACCAGTGATTTCAGTTCGGGACAGGGGGCGATCCGGCAAGAGACCCAGTACTTC. The chain links TRBV24-1 to TRBJ2-5; 12 bases line up with TRBD1. The CDR3 has 20 amino acids. Germline values: CDR1 KGHDR, CDR2 SFDVKD. Trimming took 1 base from V and 2 from J; bases not matched to a gene: 13.

V is TRBV5-5 and J is TRBJ2-7; TRBD1 aligns across 9 bases. In germline, CDR1 is SGHKS, CDR2 YYEKEE (reference sequence). This CDR3 spans 14 amino acids. V was pared by 4 bases and J by 7 bases, with 9 bases of the junction left unmatched. The CDR3 bases are TGTGCCAGCAGCCTGGACAGGGGTTTGGGGGAGCAGTACTTC. This sequence encodes CASSLDRGLGEQYF.

This clone was seen a few times. J is TRBJ2-7 and V is TRBV7-6; D perhaps matches TRBD2 (5 bases). CDR1 and CDR2 (germline): SGHVS, FNYEAQ. Trimming cost V 1 base and J 6 bases, with 16 bases left between them. This CDR3 is 15 amino acids long. CDR3 sequence reads: CASSLESGWVREQYF. CDR3 nucleotides: TGTGCCAGCAGCTTAGAAAGCGGATGGGTTCGCGAGCAGTACTTC.

The chain joins TRBV5-1 to TRBJ2-3, with TRBD2 as a possible D gene (5 bases). Germline V gene sequence: CDR1 SGHRS, CDR2 YFSETQ. This CDR3 has 12 amino acids. V lost 0 bases and J 7 bases, leaving 6 bases between the germline ends. As DNA, the CDR3 is TGCGCCAGCAGCTTGGCGGGAAATACGCAGTATTTT. It yields the protein CASSLAGNTQYF.

The CDR3 region is CASSLTGDTDTQYF. CDR3 nucleotide sequence: TGTGCCAGCAGCTTGACAGGGGACACAGATACGCAGTATTTT. The chain is built from TRBV11-1 and TRBJ2-3; 8 bases fit TRBD1. This CDR3 is 14 amino acids long. CDR1 and CDR2 from the germline V gene are SGHAT and FQDESV (reference sequence). V lost 3 bases, J lost 2 bases, and 1 base stayed unmatched.